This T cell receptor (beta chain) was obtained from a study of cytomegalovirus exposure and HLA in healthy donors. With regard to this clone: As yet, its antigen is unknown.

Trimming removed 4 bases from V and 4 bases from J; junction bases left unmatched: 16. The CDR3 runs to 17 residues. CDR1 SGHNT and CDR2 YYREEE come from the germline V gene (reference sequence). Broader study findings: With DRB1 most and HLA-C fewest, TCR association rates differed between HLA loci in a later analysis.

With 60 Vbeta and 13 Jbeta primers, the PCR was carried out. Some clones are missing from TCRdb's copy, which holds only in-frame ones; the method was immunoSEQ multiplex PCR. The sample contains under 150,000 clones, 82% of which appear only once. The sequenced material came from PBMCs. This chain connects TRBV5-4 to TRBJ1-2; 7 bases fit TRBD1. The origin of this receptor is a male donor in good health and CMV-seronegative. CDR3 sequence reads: CASSGRKRGLNLYGYTF. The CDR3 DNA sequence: TGTGCCAGCAGCGGACGAAAGAGGGGGCTTAACCTCTATGGCTACACCTTC. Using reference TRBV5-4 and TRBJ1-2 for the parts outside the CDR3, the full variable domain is ETGVTQSPTHLIKTRGQQVTLRCSSQSGHNTVSWYQQALGQGPQFIFQYYREEENGRGNFPPRFSGLQFPNYSSELNVNALELDDSALYLCASSGRKRGLNLYGYTFGSGTRLTVV.